The table lists the clone carrying this T cell receptor beta chain with a few counts. The data stem from a study of T cells in Graves' hyperthyroidism and ophthalmopathy. Germline V gene sequence: CDR1 MNHEY, CDR2 SMNVEV (reference sequence). V lost 2 bases to trimming and J lost 1 base; unmatched junction nucleotides: 3. This CDR3 has 15 residues. RNA transcripts yielded amplified TCR beta CDR3 regions. The HTBI set primed first-round TCR CDR3 RT-PCR. TCRdb ran MiXCR on the multiplex PCR reads and lists one entry per CDR3 protein. The data show roughly 500,000 distinct CDR3 sequences, around a quarter seen once.

This sequence was found in a woman aged 25 to 45 with Graves' ophthalmopathy. Sequenced: blood. The chain employs TRBV27 and TRBJ2-5, with 8 positions matching TRBD1. DNA of the CDR3: TGTGCCAGCAGTTTACAGGGGGCCCCCCAAGAGACCCAGTACTTC. It specifies CASSLQGAPQETQYF.